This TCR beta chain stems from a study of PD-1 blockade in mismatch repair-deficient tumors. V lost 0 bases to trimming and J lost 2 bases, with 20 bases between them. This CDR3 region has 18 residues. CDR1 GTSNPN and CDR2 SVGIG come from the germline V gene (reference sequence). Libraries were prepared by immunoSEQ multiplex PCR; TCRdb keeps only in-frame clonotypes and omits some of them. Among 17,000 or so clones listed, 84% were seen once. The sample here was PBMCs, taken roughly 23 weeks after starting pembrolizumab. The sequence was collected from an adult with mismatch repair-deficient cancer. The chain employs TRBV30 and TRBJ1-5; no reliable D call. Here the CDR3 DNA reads TGTGCCTGGAGTGTAAAGGGAGAGGGCTATATGGGCAATCAGCCCCAGCATTTT. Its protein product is CAWSVKGEGYMGNQPQHF.